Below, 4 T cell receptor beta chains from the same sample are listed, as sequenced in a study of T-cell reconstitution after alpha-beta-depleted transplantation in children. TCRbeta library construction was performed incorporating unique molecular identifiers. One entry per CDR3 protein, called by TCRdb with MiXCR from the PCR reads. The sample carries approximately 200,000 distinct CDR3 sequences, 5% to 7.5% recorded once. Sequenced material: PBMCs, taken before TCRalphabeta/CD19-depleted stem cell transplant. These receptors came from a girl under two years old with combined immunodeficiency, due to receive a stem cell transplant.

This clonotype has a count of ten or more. CDR3 in amino acids: CASSLTVLMSTDTQYF. Here the CDR3 DNA reads TGTGCCAGCAGCTTGACGGTCCTCATGAGCACAGATACGCAGTATTTT. The chain carries TRBV5-4 and TRBJ2-3, with D hard to call. Germline V CDR1 and CDR2: SGHNT, YYREEE (reference sequence). Trimming shortened V by 1 base and J by 0 bases, and 12 bases separated the two germline ends. The length of the CDR3 is 16 residues.

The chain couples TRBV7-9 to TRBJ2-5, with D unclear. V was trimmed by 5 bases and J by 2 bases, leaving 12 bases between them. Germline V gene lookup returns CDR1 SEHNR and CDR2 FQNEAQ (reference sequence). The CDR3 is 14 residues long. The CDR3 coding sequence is TGTGCCAGCAGCAAGGAGCTACTACAAGAGACCCAGTACTTC. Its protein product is CASSKELLQETQYF. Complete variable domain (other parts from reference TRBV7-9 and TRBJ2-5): DTGVSQNPRHKITKRGQNVTFRCDPISEHNRLYWYRQTLGQGPEFLTYFQNEAQLEKSRLLSDRFSAERPKGSFSTLEIQRTEQGDSAMYLCASSKELLQETQYFGPGTRLLVL.

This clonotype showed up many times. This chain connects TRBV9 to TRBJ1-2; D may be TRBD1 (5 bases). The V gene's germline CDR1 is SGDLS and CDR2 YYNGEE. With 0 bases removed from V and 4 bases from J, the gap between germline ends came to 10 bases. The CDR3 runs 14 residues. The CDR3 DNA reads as TGTGCCAGCAGCGTAGTCTTCGGGGGCTATGGCTACACCTTC. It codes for CASSVVFGGYGYTF.

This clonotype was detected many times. As DNA, the CDR3 is TGCAGTGCACCGGTGGGGTCAAGGGAGTTCTTC. Translating gives CSAPVGSREFF. The chain is built from TRBV20-1 and TRBJ2-1; D not certain. Deletions cut 6 bases from V and 14 bases from J, with 17 bases between. This CDR3 spans 11 amino acids. Looked up from germline, CDR1 is DFQATT and CDR2 is SNEGSKA (reference sequence).